The sequence of this T cell receptor (beta chain) was determined in a study of shared clonotypes between healthy human individuals. This CDR3 region has 18 residues. The ends lost 4 bases at V and 4 bases at J; junction bases unmatched: 13. Per the germline V gene, CDR1 is MNHNS and CDR2 is SASEGT. This table comes from immunoSEQ multiplex PCR, and its TCRdb copy is limited to in-frame clones, with some not included. The table records about 2.5 million clones, around 93% of them present only once. The chain employs TRBV6-1 and TRBJ1-4; TRBD1 agrees at 9 bases. This TCR came from a man between 18 and 29 years old in good health. Some clones in this sample may be carry-over from other donors' samples. The specimen sequenced was naive CD4+ T cells from PBMCs. Subset defined: CD45RA+ positively selected. DNA of the CDR3: TGTGCCAGCAGTGCAAAACAGGGGGCGAGGGTCTATAATGAAAAACTGTTTTTT. It translates to CASSAKQGARVYNEKLFF.